This T cell receptor (beta chain) was retrieved from a study of beta chain features in type 1 diabetes. This clone has only one observation. Investigators reverse transcribed all isolated RNA, so they sequenced expressed TCRB transcripts. TCRdb's copy holds only in-frame clones and misses some; the assay was immunoSEQ multiplex PCR. Among roughly 250,000 clones listed, about 63% were seen once. Germline V lookup: CDR1 SGDLS, CDR2 YYNGEE. Trimming removed 0 bases at V and 1 base at J, with 13 bases between. The CDR3 is 17 residues long. This receptor was taken from a man between 25 and 39 years old in good health. The gene calls are TRBV9 and TRBJ2-2; D unclear. Input material: naive CD4+ T cells from blood. The CDR3 bases are TGTGCCAGCAGCGTAGCCTTTCAGACGGTGAACACCGGGGAGCTGTTTTTT. Translated, it gives CASSVAFQTVNTGELFF.